The following is a T cell receptor beta chain sequence with its context. Antigen unknown. The record originates from a study of CD4 T cells in relation to SARS-CoV-2 and coronaviruses. In the study overall: ViraFEST: approximately eleven-day antigen culture of PBMCs, then TCR beta CDR3 sequencing.

Sequenced by immunoSEQ multiplex PCR; TCRdb stores in-frame clones only, minus some. The sample contains around 9,800 clones, about 81% of which appear only once. Study findings and constraints: In around 63% of donors, memory CD4+ clonotypes crossrecognized SARS-CoV-2 and at least one common cold coronavirus spike.

V lost 5 bases and J lost 5; bases outside the gene matches: 5. CDR3 length equals 13 residues. The unexposed donors gave CD4+ T cells in 2011-2018, prior to COVID-19. CD4+ T cells were isolated from the cells after nine to eleven days of culture. Cells permitting, SARS-CoV-2 S/N and four cold-coronavirus spikes were tested on unexposed-donor CD4+ T cells. Each well had approximately 2 million PBMCs in approximately 5% human AB serum with IL-2. The receptor was derived from a human donor in good health. This chain connects TRBV12-3 or TRBV12-4 to TRBJ2-5, with TRBD2 matching over 7 bases. What was sequenced was CD4+ T cells from PBMCs, cultured in vitro. This CDR3 reads CASSRGSFETQYF. The CDR3 DNA follows: TGTGCCAGCAGTCGCGGGAGTTTTGAGACCCAGTACTTC.